This TCR beta chain was obtained from a study of blood T cell repertoires in COVID-19 (TCRdb year 2020). Background on the whole study: Collaborator samples came from the United States, Italy and Spain and covered acute and convalescent phases of COVID-19. The prospective study material was composed of cDNA or gDNA derived from T cells, B-cell-depleted T cells, or PBMCs. Samples were obtained from the ongoing ImmuneRACE study (first 160 participants) and from some 1,200 subjects provided by 6 global collaborators. Sample metadata almost always included a de-identified subject ID, COVID-19 status, age in years and sex. Subjects who had been exposed to COVID-19, were actively infected with it, or had recovered from it provided the deeply sampled blood TCRbeta repertoires that made up the dataset. The repertoires were made available in a free public database intended to serve as a resource for research on the immune response to SARS-CoV-2. HLA class I and class II types, where available, came from metadata supplied by the sample provider rather than from assay-based typing.

With regard to this clone: Which antigen it targets is not known. Per-base quality was not reported, and no clone a single base away is much larger than it.

The CDR3 measures 16 amino acids from cysteine to phenylalanine. The DNA shown is the 48-base CDR3, in frame from base 1. Looking up the germline V gene yields CDR1 MGHRA and CDR2 YSYEKL. The V end loses 3 bases and the J end loses 3 bases, and a stretch of 12 bases separates them. TCRbeta CDR3 regions were amplified from genomic DNA using the immunoSEQ Assay, a bias-controlled multiplex PCR. Per the authors' processing: Within the assay, amplification of reference gene primers was used to estimate how many nucleated cells each sample contained. To quantify the absolute abundance of each unique TCRbeta CDR3 rearrangement, sequence reads were collapsed and filtered. Productive Simpson clonality was computed per sample as the square root of Simpson's diversity index over productive rearrangements. The clones in this table, taken by TCRdb from immuneACCESS, are in-frame only. Not every clone is retained; where verified, under half of the shortfall comes from an unresolved V gene, and the cause of the rest is unknown. V and J calls and clone size are copied from that table; D and trimming were computed from the DNA. The sample table shows 200,000 to 250,000 clones, and 75% to 90% are seen once. 4% to 5.5% of the sample goes to the ten largest clones.

Beyond this particular receptor, the publication reports: How much clinical and demographic metadata was included differed by source and by participant, and the metadata was provided uncurated.

Each collaborating institution followed its own protocols to collect whole blood in K2EDTA tubes. For TCRbeta analysis, collaborators shipped samples in one of three forms: frozen whole blood, isolated PBMCs, or DNA extracted from either of those sample types. This clonotype was sampled from a middle-aged woman with acute or convalescent COVID-19. The chain uses TRBV4-1 and TRBJ1-6; the D gene is perhaps TRBD1, on 5 matching bases. The specimen was peripheral blood. The CDR3 region: CASSQLPGIYNSPLHF. The nucleotide sequence is TGCGCCAGCAGCCAGCTTCCAGGGATCTATAATTCACCCCTCCACTTT.